These T cell receptor beta chains were read from a single sample in a study of OX40 agonist ivuxolimab in advanced cancers. Profiled with immunoSEQ multiplex PCR; TCRdb holds only in-frame clones, not every one. The top ten hold over 2% of the sample, which has approximately 69,000 clones, 80% to 85% seen once. The sample consisted of CD4+ or CD8+ T cells sorted from blood, taken in a trial of the OX40 agonist ivuxolimab. Every receptor here comes from an adult with an advanced solid tumor such as melanoma, head and neck, liver or kidney cancer. Each CDR3 is given without its conserved first and last residue.

v_call,j_call,cdr3_aa
TRBV6-1,TRBJ2-3,ASLTLADTQY
TRBV11-2,TRBJ2-2,ASSLPVDTGELF
TRBV18,TRBJ2-7,ASSQGREQSSYEQY
TRBV19,TRBJ2-3,ARGAGGPADTQY
TRBV19,TRBJ2-3,AARDRGRGSSNTQY
TRBV7-9,TRBJ2-1,ASSPGQGAGDEQF
TRBV5-1,TRBJ1-2,ASSRSGTGEAYGYT
TRBV7-9,TRBJ1-1,ASRGDLGTEAF
TRBV5-4,TRBJ2-1,ASSLESGGARRL
TRBV4-2,TRBJ2-7,ASSQEGLAGVGIYEQY
TRBV5-5,TRBJ1-2,ASSLDAGQGAYGYT
TRBV7-9,TRBJ1-2,ASSLDGTVYGYT
TRBV7-9,TRBJ2-3,ASSLQGSTGDTQY
TRBV5-6,TRBJ2-3,ASRAVSGSWSDTQY
TRBV30,TRBJ1-2,AWMRQGRNGYT
TRBV5-6,TRBJ1-5,ASSLRPGQPQH
TRBV5-1,TRBJ1-2,ASSLDGGYGYT
TRBV13,TRBJ1-1,ASSWGAEAF
TRBV18,TRBJ2-3,ASSPGGLSTDTQY
TRBV10-1,TRBJ1-3,ASSPGAGNTIY
TRBV18,TRBJ2-2,ASSPPSLGLNTGELF
TRBV19,TRBJ2-5,ASSIDTGARETQY
TRBV4-2,TRBJ2-5,ASSQASARGGQETQY
TRBV19,TRBJ1-1,ASSIGRENTEAF
TRBV6-6,TRBJ1-6,ATGQVEDSPLH
TRBV6-1,TRBJ2-5,ASGLSRETQY
TRBV28,TRBJ1-5,ASSQAGPNQPQH
TRBV15,TRBJ2-5,ATSRDEKETQY
TRBV5-1,TRBJ2-5,ASSKGLALETQY
TRBV6-5,TRBJ2-1,ASSYSRVYNEQF
TRBV19,TRBJ2-4,ASSIGTSGAFKNIQY
TRBV5-4,TRBJ2-5,ASSSQGSNRRETQY
TRBV11-2,TRBJ2-7,ASSLTVGAYEQY
TRBV5-1,TRBJ1-4,ASSLSGTNEKLF
TRBV15,TRBJ1-5,ATSSGQGNNQPQH
TRBV5-1,TRBJ2-3,ASSLERGRADTQY
TRBV7-8,TRBJ1-5,ASSTEGGGFNQPQH
TRBV11-2,TRBJ2-7,ASSRDPLSSYEQY
TRBV2,TRBJ2-3,ASKFSSGQSTDTQY
TRBV5-6,TRBJ2-2,ASRRLVSGTGELF
TRBV19,TRBJ1-2,ASTHGGVRNEGYT
TRBV5-1,TRBJ1-2,ASSLVPGSGYT
TRBV21-1,TRBJ1-1,ASPGGGQGPLKVPNTEAF
TRBV7-9,TRBJ2-7,ASSLGQESYEQY
TRBV30,TRBJ1-3,AWSQTGSGNTIY
TRBV29-1,TRBJ2-3,SLKGRGRGAPDTQY
TRBV5-1,TRBJ2-2,ASSFGKGNTGELF
TRBV18,TRBJ2-3,ASSRLTSTDTQY
TRBV19,TRBJ2-5,ASSISFQETQY
TRBV7-9,TRBJ2-1,ASKALLEQF
TRBV29-1,TRBJ2-4,SVERPSGRGAKNIQY
TRBV11-2,TRBJ2-6,ASAPGVSGANVLT
TRBV7-2,TRBJ2-3,ASSSTLLAGEVRDTQY
TRBV7-7,TRBJ2-5,ASSLGGAEQETQY